The 23 T cell receptor beta chains below were found in one sample sequenced in a study of metastatic and nonmetastatic thyroid tumors. TCRdb reanalyzed the PCR reads with MiXCR. The sample consists of some 39,000 clones, approximately 15% of them appearing once. All patients were treatment-naive before thyroid surgery. Sequencing used blood. These receptors were collected from a female donor with papillary thyroid cancer or a benign thyroid nodule (not recorded which). Some clones in this sample may be carry-over from other donors' samples.

In this sample, this clone turned up many times. The chain joins TRBV4-1 to TRBJ1-2; 11 bases align to TRBD1. CDR1 and CDR2 from the germline V gene are MGHRA and YSYEKL. V lost 4 bases, J lost 7 bases, and 5 bases stayed unmatched. There are 14 residues in the CDR3. The CDR3 loop reads CASSPDRGLGGYTF. As DNA, the CDR3 is TGCGCCAGCAGCCCGGACAGGGGGCTAGGTGGCTACACCTTC.

In its sample, this clone was seen many times. The genes are TRBV2 and TRBJ2-7; possibly TRBD2 for D (5 bases). Trimming pared 4 bases from V and 2 bases from J, leaving 21 bases between. Germline-derived CDR1 and CDR2 are SNHLY and FYNNEI. This CDR3 has 17 residues. CDR3 protein: CASSGVGWETRTYEQYF. CDR3 DNA sequence: TGTGCCAGCAGTGGGGTGGGGTGGGAGACGCGAACCTACGAGCAGTACTTC. Variable domain in full (rest from reference TRBV2 and TRBJ2-7): EPEVTQTPSHQVTQMGQEVILRCVPISNHLYFYWYRQILGQKVEFLVSFYNNEISEKSEIFDDQFSVERPDGSNFTLKIRSTKLEDSAMYFCASSGVGWETRTYEQYFGPGTRLTVT.

In its sample, this clone was seen many times. The chain combines TRBV18 with TRBJ2-6; D gene uncertain. V lost 3 bases, J lost 2 bases, and 8 bases lay in between. The germline gives CDR1 KGHSH, CDR2 LQKENI. This CDR3 comprises 15 residues. This CDR3 is CASSPSRPGANVLTF. The CDR3 region has the DNA TGTGCCAGCTCACCTTCCCGCCCTGGGGCCAACGTCCTGACTTTC.

This clone was seen a few times. The chain links TRBV28 to TRBJ1-1; D unresolved. CDR1 is MDHEN and CDR2 is SYDVKM in the germline V gene. V lost 5 bases to trimming and J lost 4 bases, with 11 bases between them. The CDR3 is 13 residues long. CDR3 in amino acids: CASSRARITEAFF. The CDR3 DNA reads as TGTGCCAGCAGTCGCGCCCGGATCACTGAAGCTTTCTTT.

This clone appeared many times. A read error may be the cause here, since a much bigger clone is one base away. This chain links TRBV7-2 with TRBJ2-1; 12 bases are a match to TRBD2. Trimming removed 10 bases from V and 10 bases from J; junction bases left unmatched: 8. There are 13 residues in the CDR3. Germline loops: CDR1 SGHTA, CDR2 FQGNSA. The chain's CDR3 is CATMTSGGPEQFF. The CDR3 DNA reads TGTGCCACTATGACTAGCGGGGGCCCCGAGCAGTTCTTC. The full variable domain, completed using reference TRBV7-2 and TRBJ2-1, is GAGVSQSPSNKVTEKGKDVELRCDPISGHTALYWYRQSLGQGLEFLIYFQGNSAPDKSGLPSDRFSAERTGGSVSTLTIQRTQQEDSAVYLCATMTSGGPEQFFGPGTRLTVL.

Remarks on this clone: At one of its ends the junction is not consistent with the germline gene, which may arise from a read error. The rearrangement links TRBV6-2 or TRBV6-3 to TRBJ2-3, with D possibly being TRBD2 (7 bases). The CDR3 runs 17 residues. Germline CDR1 is MNHEY and CDR2 is SVGEGT. Written as DNA, the CDR3 is TGTGCCAGCAGTTGGGGGAGGGGGGGCGCGAAGTCAGATACGCAGAATTTT. This encodes CASSWGRGGAKSDTQNF.

This clone was detected ten times or more. The chain recombines TRBV3-1 with TRBJ2-5; D may be TRBD1 or TRBD2 (5 bases each). The CDR3 is 14 residues long. Germline lookup yields CDR1 LGHDT and CDR2 YNNKEL (reference sequence). V lost 4 bases and J lost 3, with 12 bases in between. This chain's CDR3 is CASSRSGLEETQYF. The CDR3 nucleotides are TGTGCCAGCAGCCGCTCGGGGCTCGAAGAGACCCAGTACTTC.

In this sample, this clone turned up a few times. The V gene is TRBV6-2 or TRBV6-3, the J gene TRBJ2-5; TRBD1 might be the D (6 bases). In germline, CDR1 is MNHEY, CDR2 SVGEGT. The CDR3 is made up of 13 amino acids. Trimming shortened V by 6 bases and J by 14 bases, and 22 bases separated the two germline ends. The CDR3 bases are TGTGCCAGCAGCCGAACAGGGCAAGAGACCCGTTACTTC. This translates into CASSRTGQETRYF.

Of note for this clone: One base away lies a much larger clone, so this may be a sequencing read error. The chain employs TRBV20-1 and TRBJ1-5; tentative D call: TRBD1 (5 bases). V was clipped by 2 bases and J by 4 bases, with 12 bases between them. Germline CDR1 and CDR2: DFQATT and SNEGSKA (reference sequence). CDR3 length equals 14 residues. This CDR3 reads CSARRAGLNQPQHF. In DNA form, the CDR3 reads TGCAGTGCTAGACGGGCAGGGCTGAATCAGCCCCAGCATTTT.

In its sample, this clone was seen many times. The J gene is TRBJ1-5, the V gene TRBV2; the D gene is possibly TRBD1 (5 bases). Trimming stripped 4 bases from V and 6 bases from J, with 16 bases between. The CDR3 length is 15 residues. Germline CDR1 SNHLY, CDR2 FYNNEI. This chain's CDR3 is CASSVGQGFGQPQHF. The CDR3 coding sequence is TGTGCCAGCAGTGTAGGCCAGGGATTTGGTCAGCCCCAGCATTTT.

This chain links TRBV4-1 with TRBJ2-5, with a weak D call TRBD2 (5 bases). The V end was cut by 5 bases, the J end by 5 bases, with 21 bases between. Germline values: CDR1 MGHRA, CDR2 YSYEKL. The CDR3 sequence is 16 residues long. CDR3 sequence: CASSKATEAAEETQYF. The CDR3 region has the DNA TGCGCCAGCAGCAAGGCGACTGAGGCAGCGGAGGAGACCCAGTACTTC.

This clone was seen at least ten times. For the CDR3, the DNA is TGTGCCAGCAGCTTAGCCTCCGGGACTTCTGGGGCCAACGTCCTGACTTTC. This sequence encodes CASSLASGTSGANVLTF. The rearrangement links TRBV7-2 to TRBJ2-6, with D perhaps TRBD2 (6 bases). CDR1 is SGHTA, CDR2 FQGNSA, per germline. Deletions cut 0 bases from V and 1 base from J, with 10 bases between. The length of the CDR3 is 17 residues.

This clone was counted ten times or more. The J gene is TRBJ2-1, the V gene TRBV3-1, with 7 bases that match TRBD2. The CDR3 consists of 14 residues. V lost 6 bases to trimming and J lost 10 bases; unmatched junction nucleotides: 12. Germline V gene data show CDR1 as LGHDT and CDR2 as YNNKEL (reference sequence). The chain's CDR3 is CASSQDSWEGEQFF. The CDR3 DNA sequence: TGTGCCAGCAGTCAGGACTCGTGGGAGGGGGAGCAGTTCTTC.

In its sample, this clone was seen a few times. The V gene is TRBV12-3 or TRBV12-4, the J gene TRBJ1-1; tentatively, D is TRBD1 (5 bases). The CDR3 consists of 13 residues. V lost 5 bases to trimming and J lost 11 bases, with 18 bases between them. CDR3 region: CASSEAGGGYAFF. The DNA for the CDR3 is TGTGCCAGCAGTGAAGCGGGGGGAGGTTATGCTTTCTTT.

This clone came up many times. The chain is built from TRBV28 and TRBJ1-4, with 7 bases lining up with TRBD1. The germline V gene has CDR1 MDHEN and CDR2 SYDVKM. The CDR3 sequence is 14 residues long. V shed 5 bases, J shed 6 bases, and the junction held 6 bases outside the gene matches. CDR3 sequence (DNA): TGTGCCAGCAGTCCCGGGACAGACTATGAAAAACTGTTTTTT. This encodes CASSPGTDYEKLFF. The full variable domain, rest sourced from reference TRBV28 and TRBJ1-4, is DVKVTQSSRYLVKRTGEKVFLECVQDMDHENMFWYRQDPGLGLRLIYFSYDVKMKEKGDIPEGYSVSREKKERFSLILESASTNQTSMYLCASSPGTDYEKLFFGSGTQLSVL.

At least ten counts were recorded for this clone. Distinct nucleotide sequences in the sample also encode this CDR3. The V call is TRBV5-1, the J call TRBJ1-1, with a possible D match to TRBD1 (6 bases). Germline CDR1 is SGHRS and CDR2 is YFSETQ. The CDR3 loop spans 13 amino acids. V dropped 0 bases and J dropped 5 bases, with 8 bases sitting between them. CDR3 residues: CASSLEGGTEAFF. The DNA of the CDR3 is TGCGCCAGCAGCTTGGAGGGGGGGACTGAAGCTTTCTTT.

This clone has a count of ten or more. This chain joins TRBV10-1 and TRBJ1-1; 8 bases align to TRBD1. Per the germline V gene, CDR1 is WNHNN and CDR2 is SYGVQD (reference sequence). The CDR3 is 13 amino acids. V shed 6 bases and J 4 bases; nucleotides not matched to a gene: 4. CDR3 protein: CASSRQGFTEAFF. The DNA of the CDR3 is TGCGCCAGCAGCCGACAGGGGTTCACTGAAGCTTTCTTT.

This clone was found a few times. The J gene is TRBJ2-3, the V gene TRBV28; D uncertain. The CDR3 totals 16 residues. Germline CDR1 is MDHEN and CDR2 is SYDVKM. V was pared by 4 bases and J by 0 bases, with 14 bases between. CDR3 DNA sequence: TGTGCCAGCAGTTCCCCCCTGAGGATTAGCACAGATACGCAGTATTTT. Its translation is CASSSPLRISTDTQYF.

This clone was observed a handful of times. Being one base from a much bigger clone, this may be a read error. The J gene is TRBJ2-1, the V gene TRBV11-2, with 7 positions matching TRBD1. Germline CDR1 is SGHAT and CDR2 is FQNNGV. V was clipped by 5 bases and J by 3 bases; unmatched bases: 7. There are 15 residues in the CDR3. The CDR3 coding sequence is TGTGCCAGCAGCCTAGGGGGCTCAGGCTACAATGAGCAGTTCTTC. This sequence encodes CASSLGGSGYNEQFF.

This clone was detected many times. The chain is built from TRBV28 and TRBJ2-7; 10 nucleotides line up with TRBD2. This CDR3 contains 12 residues. Trimming took 6 bases from V and 6 from J; bases not matched to a gene: 2. CDR1 is MDHEN and CDR2 is SYDVKM in the germline V gene. This CDR3 reads CASSLAGGEQYF. In nucleotides, the CDR3 is TGTGCCAGCAGCTTAGCGGGAGGCGAGCAGTACTTC.

This clone was detected only a few times. An end of the junction differs from the germline gene, which may be a read error. The CDR3 DNA reads TGTGCCAGCAGCCCCGGGACAGAGACCTTGAGTGGCTACAACTTC. It is translated as CASSPGTETLSGYNF. This sequence joins TRBV28 and TRBJ1-2, with 7 bases identical to TRBD1. The CDR3 covers 15 residues. Germline V gene sequence: CDR1 MDHEN, CDR2 SYDVKM.

In regard to this clone: A read error is possible here, since a much larger clone lies one base away. V usage is TRBV10-3 and J usage is TRBJ2-1; 11 bases match TRBD2. This CDR3 has 14 residues. V lost 6 bases and J lost 9; bases outside the gene matches: 7. CDR1 is ENHRY and CDR2 is SYGVKD in the germline V gene. The CDR3 here is CAIRVLAGALEQFF. For the CDR3, the DNA is TGTGCCATCAGAGTACTAGCGGGAGCTCTTGAGCAGTTCTTC.

This clone was counted many times. This sequence joins TRBV20-1 and TRBJ2-1, with 14 nucleotides matching TRBD2. Germline V gene lookup returns CDR1 DFQATT and CDR2 SNEGSKA (reference sequence). The CDR3 covers 16 residues. The ends lost 3 bases at V and 1 base at J; junction bases unmatched: 2. CDR3 nucleotide sequence: TGCAGTGCTAGGGGGACTAGCGGGGGATCCTACAATGAGCAGTTCTTC. This codes for CSARGTSGGSYNEQFF.